This TCR beta chain was documented in a study of blood T cell repertoires in COVID-19. At the level of the study: Collection of acute and convalescent COVID-19 samples took place in the United States, Italy and Spain. T cells, B-cell-depleted T cells, or PBMCs supplied cDNA or gDNA.

This study enrolled people aged about 18 to 90 from around 26 US geographic areas. In the original analysis: Estimation of nucleated cell counts relied on the amplification of reference gene primers. Using immunoSEQ multiplex PCR, the repertoire was profiled, and TCRdb retains in-frame clones only, with some absent. Clone size and V and J calls were adopted from that table, with D and trimming inferred from the DNA. The sample lists around 230,000 clones; roughly 90% were seen once. The sample comprised PBMCs or T cells enriched from blood (not recorded which). The sequence was collected from a man between 18 and 29 years old with acute COVID-19.

The CDR3 protein is CASSQDRDFRSYNSPLHF. The CDR3 nucleotides are TGCGCCAGCAGCCAAGATCGAGATTTCAGGTCCTATAATTCACCCCTCCACTTT. The chain couples TRBV4-1 to TRBJ1-6, with unresolved D. CDR3 length: 18 amino acids. The V gene lost 0 bases and the J gene lost 1 base, with 13 bases spanning the gap. Germline V lookup: CDR1 MGHRA, CDR2 YSYEKL.